This T cell receptor beta chain was identified in a study of CD8+CD57+ T cells in acquired aplastic anemia. Study-level information: When averaged, DNA from sorted CD4+ and CD8+ cells came to approximately 3 ug. The study, taken as a whole, reports: Shared by patients and controls, 25 to 30 CD8+ CDR3s were abundant in patients. In CD8+ cells, Simpson's diversity showed no significant difference between patients and controls.

Flow cytometry had shown expanded CD8+CD57+ cells in the patients chosen for sequencing. Both TCR beta VDJ combination and CDR3 sequence profiling were carried out. Genomic DNA was the template for this profiling. TCRdb re-analysed the reads in MiXCR, keeping a single row per CDR3 protein. In the table there are about 120,000 distinct CDR3 sequences, over 55% of which are singletons. Germline loops: CDR1 SEHNR, CDR2 FQNEAQ (reference sequence). CDR3 size: 13 residues. J gave up 0 bases and V 11 bases, and 5 bases lay outside the gene matches. Details on this clonotype: Its antigen is still unknown.

This receptor was obtained from a human donor with aplastic anemia. Sequencing input: sorted CD4+, CD8+, or CD8+CD57+ T cells (not recorded which) from PBMCs. This sequence joins TRBV7-9 and TRBJ2-3; TRBD1 aligns across 7 bases. For the CDR3, the DNA is TGTGCCCTGGACAGGCCTAGCACAGATACGCAGTATTTT. It yields the protein CALDRPSTDTQYF.